This T cell receptor beta chain appears in the sequencing data of a study of blood T cell repertoires in COVID-19 (dated by TCRdb to 2018 to 2021). Context from the whole study: Samples covering the acute and convalescent phases of COVID-19 were provided by collaborators in the United States, Italy and Spain. Deeply sampled blood TCRbeta repertoires from subjects exposed to, actively infected with, or recovered from COVID-19 were included in the dataset. Samples were obtained from the ongoing ImmuneRACE study (first 160 participants) and from 1,254 subjects provided by 6 global collaborators. Nearly every sample came with metadata listing a de-identified subject ID, COVID-19 status, age in years and sex. A freely available public database, intended as a resource for researchers studying the immune response to SARS-CoV-2, is where the repertoires were released. The prospective study material was composed of cDNA or gDNA derived from T cells, B-cell-depleted T cells, or PBMCs. HLA class I and class II types, where available, came from metadata supplied by the sample provider rather than from assay-based typing.

The collaborating institutions used their own protocols to collect whole blood in K2EDTA tubes. For TCRbeta analysis, collaborators shipped samples as frozen whole blood, isolated PBMCs, or DNA extracted from either of those sample types. Overall study results and their limits: Clinical and demographic metadata were provided uncurated, with the amount varying by source and participant.

CDR1 and CDR2 are drawn from the germline V gene: SGDLS, YYNGEE. The CDR3 spans 18 residues, from the cysteine through the phenylalanine. Kept here is only the CDR3 DNA, which spans 54 bases and is read in frame from base 1. The junction shows trimming of 0 bases on V and 4 bases on J, plus 17 bases between the germline ends. TCRbeta CDR3 regions were amplified from genomic DNA using the immunoSEQ Assay, a bias-controlled multiplex PCR. As for the authors' bioinformatics: The number of nucleated cells in each sample was estimated by amplification of reference gene primers within the assay. To quantify the absolute abundance of each unique TCRbeta CDR3 rearrangement, sequence reads were collapsed and filtered. For each sample, productive Simpson clonality was calculated by taking the square root of Simpson's diversity index across productive rearrangements. TCRdb took this table from immuneACCESS and kept in-frame rearrangements with V and J called. Such tables lack part of the clones; where checked against another copy, unresolved V genes explain under half of the gap, and the rest is unexplained. The D gene and trimming were derived from the DNA, and the V and J assignments and clone size from that table. This sample gives about 120,000 clones in total; under 80% of them show up just once. The biggest ten clones account for about 2.1% of the sample.

For this clone: Its antigen is unknown. The sample holds no much larger clone one base away, and base qualities are not on file.

Sequencing input: peripheral blood. Rearrangement joined TRBV9 to TRBJ2-6, with the identity of the D gene unclear. The source is a man aged 65 to 85 with acute or convalescent COVID-19. The DNA sequence is given as TGTGCCAGCAGCGTAGTCGCTAGTGTGGGTTTGGGGGCCAACGTCCTGACTTTC. This is translated as CASSVVASVGLGANVLTF.